These 7 T cell receptor beta chains were all obtained from the same sample, sequenced in a study of technical replicates of blood from a few donors. Sequencing was performed with immunoSEQ multiplex PCR; in TCRdb, only in-frame clones are kept and a portion is missing. The data contain tens of thousands of clones, roughly 91% of them singletons. The sequenced material came from PBMCs. The receptors derive from a human donor in good health. Some clones in this sample may be carry-over from other donors' samples.

This clone is a singleton in its sample. This chain uses TRBV28 with TRBJ2-1; D remains unclear. Germline V gene sequence: CDR1 MDHEN, CDR2 SYDVKM. Trimming stripped 4 bases from V and 6 bases from J, with 4 bases between. The CDR3 extends over 11 amino acids. The CDR3: CASSWANEQFF. As DNA, the CDR3 is TGTGCCAGCAGTTGGGCCAATGAGCAGTTCTTC.

The V gene is TRBV1, the J gene TRBJ2-7; the table's D call, TRBD2, was not checked against the DNA. TRBV1 is a recognized pseudogene. The CDR3 is made up of 16 amino acids. DNA of the CDR3: TGCACCAGCAGCCAAGATAGCATAGCGGGAGCCTACGAGCAGTACTTC. Amino acid sequence: CTSSQDSIAGAYEQYF.

This rearrangement joins TRBV4-3 to TRBJ2-6; 9 bases fit TRBD1. The CDR3 has 18 amino acids. After removal of 7 bases from V and 1 base from J, the junction contained 11 bases not matched to a gene. Germline V gene data show CDR1 as LGHNA and CDR2 as YSLEER. CDR3 nucleotide sequence: TGCGCCAGCATGCCCATAGGGGACAGGGTGTCTGGGGCCAACGTCCTGACTTTC. This translates into CASMPIGDRVSGANVLTF.

Written as DNA, the CDR3 is TGTGCCAGCAGCTTCGGGGGGTTTCCAGATACGCAGTATTTT. Translation: CASSFGGFPDTQYF. This chain uses TRBV7-9 with TRBJ2-3; 7 bases line up with TRBD2. CDR1 is SEHNR and CDR2 is FQNEAQ in the germline V gene (reference sequence). The ends lost 3 bases at V and 4 bases at J; junction bases unmatched: 4. CDR3 length equals 14 residues. The full variable domain, completed using reference TRBV7-9 and TRBJ2-3, is DTGVSQNPRHKITKRGQNVTFRCDPISEHNRLYWYRQTLGQGPEFLTYFQNEAQLEKSRLLSDRFSAERPKGSFSTLEIQRTEQGDSAMYLCASSFGGFPDTQYFGPGTRLTVL.

V gene TRBV2 combines with J gene TRBJ1-2; D is possibly TRBD1 (6 bases). The length of the CDR3 is 15 residues. From germline, CDR1 is SNHLY and CDR2 FYNNEI. The V gene lost 4 bases and the J gene lost 4 bases, with 16 bases spanning the gap. CDR3 nucleotide sequence: TGTGCCAGCAGTGGGGAGGGGGGGGCGAGCTATGGCTACACCTTC. Translating gives CASSGEGGASYGYTF.

In its sample, this clone was seen once. The J gene is TRBJ1-6, the V gene TRBV19; TRBD1 agrees at 8 bases. This CDR3 comprises 15 residues. Looked up from germline, CDR1 is LNHDA and CDR2 is SQIVND (reference sequence). After removal of 7 bases from V and 9 bases from J, the junction contained 11 bases not matched to a gene. CDR3 in DNA: TGTGCCAGTACTACCTCCGGACAGGGAAGTTCACCCCTCCACTTT. The encoded protein is CASTTSGQGSSPLHF.

The chain is built from TRBV7-9 and TRBJ2-7, with TRBD1 identical over 9 bases. Germline V gene lookup returns CDR1 SEHNR and CDR2 FQNEAQ (reference sequence). This CDR3 comprises 16 residues. V trimming: 5 bases; J trimming: 5 bases; junction bases outside the gene matches: 13. CDR3 bases: TGTGCCAGCAGCCTATCCGGGACAGGGATGAGCCACGAGCAGTACTTC. Encoded protein: CASSLSGTGMSHEQYF.